The entry that follows covers one T cell receptor beta chain sequence. This clonotype was seen ten or more times. This clone's antigen is unknown. No clone much larger than this one lies a single base away; base qualities are absent. The data originate from a study of T cells in Graves' hyperthyroidism and ophthalmopathy (dated by TCRdb to between 2018 and 2020). Background on the whole study: Peripheral blood samples were taken at the time of initial diagnosis, prior to any treatment. TCR V-J signatures able to tell the groups apart were searched for in a discovery cohort of 90 to 100 patients, of whom roughly 42 had Graves' ophthalmopathy and about 60 had stable Graves' hyperthyroidism. Whether ophthalmopathy could be predicted prospectively was tested in an independent validation cohort made up of approximately 19 hyperthyroidism patients plus 17 patients who later progressed to ophthalmopathy. The 75 to 100 discovery patients were randomly divided into training and test sets at a 7:3 ratio. Thyroid tissue and blood T-cell repertoires from six Graves' hyperthyroidism patients were also compared in the study. Following sampling, methimazole starting at 30 mg daily was given to hyperthyroidism patients, and high-dose intravenous methylprednisolone was given to ophthalmopathy patients. The paper describes TCR Vbeta CDR3 sequencing of some 130 peripheral blood samples, made up of under 50 ophthalmopathy patients, 70 to 75 hyperthyroidism patients and some 17 progressor patients. General findings and caveats noted by the study authors: Blood samples also contained most of the expanded thyroid clonotypes (frequency above 0.001), which suggests that blood repertoires may reflect thyroid immune responses. Ophthalmopathy was separated from stable hyperthyroidism by a 13 V-J signature model, with around 90% sensitivity and roughly 81% specificity obtained in cross-validation and 80%/75% obtained in testing. Sample size was not statistically predetermined, and investigators were not blinded to group allocation. During validation, the model predicted progression to ophthalmopathy a median of approximately 6.5 months ahead of onset, with around 71% sensitivity and 72.22% specificity.

The TCR beta CDR3 regions were amplified from RNA transcripts. The first round of RT-PCR for the TCR CDR3 was performed with the HTBI primer set and the Qiagen OneStep RT-PCR kit. The libraries were constructed in a second round of multiplex PCR and then size-selected and purified. The libraries were sequenced on an Illumina HiSeq2000 using paired-end 100 bp reads. On the authors' methods: SOAPnuke was used to process the raw data, throwing out any read that contained adapters or uncalled bases, had a mean Phred below 15, or lacked an exact constant-primer or identifier match. COPE v1.2.5 was used to merge the high-quality paired reads, and each unique nucleotide sequence was defined as a clonotype. MiTCR v1.1 was used to align clonotypes to the IMGT TRBV, TRBD and TRBJ reference segments. The analysis included only V-J combinations with a frequency above 0.0001, which together covered 99% to 99.2% of the repertoires. The TCS score was defined as the ratio of F50 (clonal expansion) to E x V (chaos), calculated using BLOSUM62-based TCRdist between CDR3 peptides within each V-J. Welch's t-statistics and random forest reduced 500 to 550 V-J features to some 14, which were used in a naive Bayes classifier (R e1071). TCRdb took the public reads, trimmed them with fastp at Q25, ran MiXCR for clone calling and kept in-frame beta chains. Entries are consolidated by CDR3 protein sequence, retaining the most common genes and DNA. The authors' filters were not applied to this entry. The sample contains about 580,000 distinct CDR3 sequences, 11% to 15% of them found a single time. The ten largest make up less than 6% of the sample.

Hyperthyroidism patients were newly diagnosed, had a disease duration of under 2 months, and were aged 18 to 65 years. The study excluded patients with uncontrolled infections, other autoimmune diseases, pregnancy or lactation. Diagnoses were based on clinical symptoms, serum thyroxine and TRAb, thyroid ultrasound and orbital computed tomography. Blood from progressor patients was drawn when they were first diagnosed with hyperthyroidism, before any ophthalmopathy symptoms appeared. Ficoll-Paque density gradient centrifugation was used to isolate PBMCs from around 10 ml of fresh peripheral blood. Patients classed as progressors first received a Graves' hyperthyroidism diagnosis and then went on to develop ophthalmopathy during follow-up. Total RNA was extracted using Trizol reagent, and RNA quality was assessed on an Agilent 2100 Bioanalyzer. Sequencing was carried out using blood. This clonotype was sampled from a woman in her twenties or thirties with Graves' hyperthyroidism that later progressed to Graves' ophthalmopathy.

The nucleotide sequence is given as TGTGCCAGCAGCCCGGACAGGTTACAACCCTACGAGCAGTACTTC. This translates into CASSPDRLQPYEQYF. The chain is encoded by TRBV7-9 joined to TRBJ2-7; 7 central bases correspond to TRBD1. Ends trimmed: V by 5 bases, J by 2 bases; bases unmatched to a gene: 9. The germline V gene (reference sequence) yields SEHNR for CDR1 and FQNEAQ for CDR2. The CDR3 goes from the cysteine to the phenylalanine over 15 residues. Of all the DNA, just the CDR3 is kept, 45 bases in frame from base 1.